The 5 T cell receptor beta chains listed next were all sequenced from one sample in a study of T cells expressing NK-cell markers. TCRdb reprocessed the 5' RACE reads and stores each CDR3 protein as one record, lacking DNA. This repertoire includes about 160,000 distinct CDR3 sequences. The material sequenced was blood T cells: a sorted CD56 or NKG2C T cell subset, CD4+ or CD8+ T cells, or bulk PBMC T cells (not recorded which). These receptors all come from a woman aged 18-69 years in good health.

The CDR3 loop reads CASSLEGGGSYPTDTQYF. The chain couples TRBV11-2 to TRBJ2-3; TCRdb proposes TRBD1, but this gene call is untestable without DNA. CDR1 SGHAT and CDR2 FQNNGV come from the germline V gene. The CDR3 is 18 amino acids.

CDR3 region: CATSRDGFGSGYEQYF. This chain joins TRBV15 and TRBJ2-7; TCRdb designates TRBD2, a call that cannot be tested without DNA. This CDR3 has 16 amino acids. Per the germline V gene, CDR1 is LNHNV and CDR2 is YYDKDF (reference sequence).

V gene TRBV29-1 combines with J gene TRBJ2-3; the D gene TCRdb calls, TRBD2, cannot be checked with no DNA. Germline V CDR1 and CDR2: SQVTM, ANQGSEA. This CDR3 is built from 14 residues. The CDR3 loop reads CSVVGLAGGDTQYF.

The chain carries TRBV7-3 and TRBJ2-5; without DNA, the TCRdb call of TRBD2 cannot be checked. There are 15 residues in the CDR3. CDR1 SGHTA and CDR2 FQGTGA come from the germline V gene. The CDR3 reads CASSLSGGAVETQYF.

CDR3 region: CASSRGERQIEAFF. The chain links TRBV7-9 to TRBJ1-1. CDR1 and CDR2 from the germline V gene are SEHNR and FQNEAQ (reference sequence). This CDR3 has 14 residues.